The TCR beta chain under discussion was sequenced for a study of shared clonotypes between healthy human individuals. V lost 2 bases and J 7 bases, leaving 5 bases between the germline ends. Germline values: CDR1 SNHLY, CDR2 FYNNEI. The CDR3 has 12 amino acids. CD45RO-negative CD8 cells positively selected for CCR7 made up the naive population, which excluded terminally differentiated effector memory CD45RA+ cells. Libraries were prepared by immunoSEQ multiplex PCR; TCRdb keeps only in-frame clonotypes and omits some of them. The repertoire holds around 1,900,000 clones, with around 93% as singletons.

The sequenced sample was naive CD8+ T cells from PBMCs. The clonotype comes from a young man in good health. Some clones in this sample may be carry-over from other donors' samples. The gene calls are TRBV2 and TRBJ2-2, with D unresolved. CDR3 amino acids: CASSERSGELFF. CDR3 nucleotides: TGTGCCAGCAGTGAAAGGAGCGGGGAGCTGTTTTTT.